This T cell receptor beta chain was retrieved from a study of PD-L1 blockade in urothelial cancer. Across the study: As for prior chemotherapy regimens, patients had received 0 to 3. Typically, measured as a median, blood samples had 141,255 T cells.

As concerns this clone: Its antigen is currently unknown.

There are 12 residues in the CDR3. CDR1 is SGHRS and CDR2 is YFSETQ in the germline V gene. The germline V and J ends were trimmed by 4 bases and 2 bases, with 5 bases remaining between them. Study-level findings and limits: By 3 weeks, tumor-associated blood clones had expanded more in durable-benefit patients.

The assay was immunoSEQ multiplex PCR, and TCRdb's table has in-frame clones only and misses some. The sample shows just over 50,000 clones, approximately 84% of them seen only once. This clonotype was sampled from a man between 60 and 70 years old with urothelial cancer. The gene calls are TRBV5-1 and TRBJ2-3; D is undetermined. The sequenced sample was PBMCs, obtained around atezolizumab (anti-PD-L1) treatment. Written as DNA, the CDR3 is TGCGCCAGCAGCCCTCCCACAGATACGCAGTATTTT. It encodes CASSPPTDTQYF.